Each of the 24 T cell receptor beta chains below was sequenced from the same sample in a study of identical twins. TCRdb fed the 5' RACE reads into MiXCR, producing one record per CDR3 protein. The sample yields 1.5 million to 2 million distinct CDR3 sequences, roughly a third seen once. What was sequenced was cord blood. The receptors were gathered from a newborn girl in good health.

This sequence joins TRBV20-1 and TRBJ2-1; 10 positions match TRBD2. CDR1 is DFQATT, CDR2 SNEGSKA, per germline (reference sequence). The CDR3 has 14 amino acids. Trimming removed 6 bases from V and 3 bases from J; junction bases left unmatched: 5. The CDR3 DNA reads as TGCAGTGCCACCGGACTAGCGGACTACAATGAGCAGTTCTTC. This codes for CSATGLADYNEQFF.

J is TRBJ2-5 and V is TRBV5-1; D is perhaps TRBD2 (5 bases). This CDR3 is built from 14 residues. V lost 1 base to trimming and J lost 11 bases, with 18 bases between them. From germline, CDR1 is SGHRS and CDR2 YFSETQ. The CDR3 sequence: CASSLTSMANEQYF. For the CDR3, the DNA is TGCGCCAGCAGCTTGACTAGTATGGCCAATGAGCAGTACTTC.

The chain links TRBV12-3 or TRBV12-4 to TRBJ1-2; D unclear. The V and J ends lost 5 bases and 4 bases respectively, with 11 bases between them. The CDR3 is 13 residues long. CDR3 loop: CASSTPDGYGYTF. The CDR3 DNA sequence: TGTGCCAGCAGTACCCCCGACGGCTATGGCTACACCTTC.

This chain links TRBV3-1 with TRBJ2-2, with D unresolved. Germline-derived CDR1 and CDR2 are LGHDT and YNNKEL (reference sequence). Trimming removed 2 bases at V and 6 bases at J, with 4 bases between. The CDR3 totals 12 residues. The CDR3 coding sequence is TGTGCCAGCAGCCAATGGGCCGGGGAGCTGTTTTTT. It translates to CASSQWAGELFF.

This chain connects TRBV2 to TRBJ2-3, with D perhaps TRBD2 (7 bases). Germline V gene sequence: CDR1 SNHLY, CDR2 FYNNEI. The ends were cut back, 4 bases at V and 1 base at J, with 15 bases in the middle. This CDR3 region has 16 residues. Here the CDR3 reads CASSVSGGPGTDTQYF. The DNA of the CDR3 is TGTGCCAGCAGTGTGTCGGGGGGCCCTGGCACAGATACGCAGTATTTT.

This clonotype was counted between two and nine times. The chain couples TRBV28 to TRBJ2-2; 11 positions match TRBD2. Trimming at V came to 0 bases and at J to 6 bases, leaving 0 bases not matched to a gene. This CDR3 is built from 15 residues. Germline lookup yields CDR1 MDHEN and CDR2 SYDVKM. In DNA, the CDR3 is TGTGCCAGCAGTTTATGGACTAGCGGGGCCGGGGAGCTGTTTTTT. This translates into CASSLWTSGAGELFF.

This clonotype has more than one count but fewer than ten. The rearrangement links TRBV5-1 to TRBJ1-6; D gene ambiguous. Germline V gene lookup returns CDR1 SGHRS and CDR2 YFSETQ. V lost 1 base and J lost 5, with 7 bases in between. The CDR3 has 14 amino acids. The CDR3 sequence is CASSLNGNNSPLHF. As DNA, the CDR3 is TGCGCCAGCAGCTTGAACGGCAATAATTCACCCCTCCACTTT. Complete variable domain (other parts from reference TRBV5-1 and TRBJ1-6): KAGVTQTPRYLIKTRGQQVTLSCSPISGHRSVSWYQQTPGQGLQFLFEYFSETQRNKGNFPGRFSGRQFSNSRSEMNVSTLELGDSALYLCASSLNGNNSPLHFGNGTRLTVT.

This clonotype came up a few times. V gene TRBV28 combines with J gene TRBJ2-1, with TRBD2 as a possible D gene (6 bases). The germline V gene encodes CDR1 MDHEN and CDR2 SYDVKM. V was pared by 11 bases and J by 0 bases, with 14 bases between. The CDR3 is 14 amino acids. CDR3 amino acids: CAQRETSSYNEQFF. CDR3 nucleotides: TGTGCCCAACGGGAGACTAGCTCCTACAATGAGCAGTTCTTC.

V usage is TRBV4-2 and J usage is TRBJ2-5; tentatively, D is TRBD1 or TRBD2 (5 bases each). The CDR3 runs 15 residues. Per germline, CDR1 LGHNA and CDR2 YNFKEQ. V gave up 0 bases and J gave up 4 bases, with 12 bases separating them. The CDR3 reads CASSQEEGHTETQYF. The DNA of the CDR3 is TGTGCCAGCAGCCAAGAAGAGGGGCACACAGAGACCCAGTACTTC.

V usage is TRBV9 and J usage is TRBJ2-1, with D possibly TRBD2 on 6 matching bases. Trimming pared 0 bases from V and 3 bases from J, leaving 22 bases between. Germline loops: CDR1 SGDLS, CDR2 YYNGEE. The CDR3 runs 19 residues. CDR3 region: CASSVATSGPSGLYNEQFF. The CDR3 DNA reads TGTGCCAGCAGCGTAGCTACGAGCGGGCCCAGCGGTCTCTACAATGAGCAGTTCTTC.

The rearrangement uses TRBV5-1 and TRBJ2-7, with 8 bases identical to TRBD1. V gave up 2 bases and J gave up 0 bases; unmatched junction bases: 4. Germline V lookup: CDR1 SGHRS, CDR2 YFSETQ. The CDR3 runs to 15 residues. CDR3 sequence (DNA): TGCGCCAGCAGCTTCACAGGGGGACTCTCCTACGAGCAGTACTTC. This gives the protein CASSFTGGLSYEQYF.

On this clonotype: One base away lies a much larger clone, so this may be a sequencing read error. This chain's CDR3 is CTSSPRVQETQYF. The DNA of the CDR3 is TGTACCAGCAGCCCCAGGGTCCAAGAGACCCAGTACTTC. The chain carries TRBV14 and TRBJ2-5; weak D call: TRBD1 (5 bases). The CDR3 is made up of 13 amino acids. Per the germline V gene, CDR1 is SGHDN and CDR2 is FVKESK.

The DNA of the CDR3 is TGTGCCAGCTTGGGGGCTAGCGGGATACTCGAGCAGTACTTC. Its protein is CASLGASGILEQYF. The chain links TRBV28 to TRBJ2-5; 9 positions agree with TRBD2. The end of the DNA fits TRBJ2-7 better, so the J call may be wrong. Germline V gene lookup returns CDR1 MDHEN and CDR2 SYDVKM. The CDR3 is made up of 14 amino acids.

The gene calls are TRBV12-3 or TRBV12-4 and TRBJ1-5, with no clear D. Trimming removed 1 base at V and 5 bases at J, with 9 bases between. The CDR3 covers 14 residues. The CDR3 coding sequence is TGTGCCAGCAGTTTAGAGGTAGTCTATCAGCCCCAGCATTTT. This sequence encodes CASSLEVVYQPQHF.

This clonotype was observed a few times. The rearrangement links TRBV20-1 to TRBJ1-2; D uncertain. From germline, CDR1 is DFQATT and CDR2 SNEGSKA (reference sequence). This CDR3 contains 13 residues. The ends were cut back, 0 bases at V and 7 bases at J, with 12 bases in the middle. The CDR3 coding sequence is TGCAGTGCTAGAGAGGCGCGGACGCGTGGCTACACCTTC. Translated, it gives CSAREARTRGYTF.

The rearrangement uses TRBV20-1 and TRBJ1-2; no clear D. The CDR3 spans 11 residues. V shed 4 bases and J shed 1 base, with 4 bases lying between them. Germline CDR1 and CDR2: DFQATT and SNEGSKA (reference sequence). CDR3 amino acids: CSANNNYGYTF. In nucleotides, the CDR3 is TGCAGTGCTAACAATAACTATGGCTACACCTTC.

The CDR3 DNA is TGCAGTGCTAGAACCATCCTAGCGGGGGAGCCCCGGGAGACCCAGTACTTC. Protein product: CSARTILAGEPRETQYF. The chain uses TRBV20-1 and TRBJ2-5; TRBD2 agrees at 10 bases. The CDR3 consists of 17 residues. Germline assignment: CDR1 DFQATT and CDR2 SNEGSKA (reference sequence). V lost 2 bases to trimming and J lost 5 bases; unmatched junction nucleotides: 14.

The chain links TRBV28 to TRBJ1-1; 7 bases are shared with TRBD1. Germline trimming cut 11 bases from V and 0 bases from J; bases unmatched to any gene: 12. CDR1 and CDR2 from the germline V gene are MDHEN and SYDVKM. CDR3 length equals 15 residues. The CDR3 bases are TGTGCCCTTCGCACAGGGGCCTCAATGAACACTGAAGCTTTCTTT. It yields the protein CALRTGASMNTEAFF.

The V gene is TRBV5-1, the J gene TRBJ2-5; 8 nucleotides match TRBD1. CDR3 size: 13 residues. Germline V lookup: CDR1 SGHRS, CDR2 YFSETQ. V shed 4 bases, J shed 13 bases, and the junction held 12 bases outside the gene matches. Here the CDR3 reads CASSEGDRNERYF. CDR3 bases: TGCGCCAGCAGCGAAGGGGACAGGAATGAGCGGTACTTC.

This chain uses TRBV11-2 with TRBJ2-5; 9 bases are a match to TRBD1. V trimming: 3 bases; J trimming: 1 base; junction bases outside the gene matches: 6. The CDR3 runs 16 residues. Looked up from germline, CDR1 is SGHAT and CDR2 is FQNNGV. CDR3 in amino acids: CASSFGTGLLQETQYF. CDR3 nucleotides: TGTGCCAGCAGCTTCGGGACAGGGTTACTCCAAGAGACCCAGTACTTC.

This clonotype was detected a few times. The chain employs TRBV28 and TRBJ2-7; D possibly corresponds to TRBD2 (6 bases). Germline V gene sequence: CDR1 MDHEN, CDR2 SYDVKM. V dropped 7 bases and J dropped 4 bases, with 23 bases sitting between them. This CDR3 has 16 residues. In DNA form, the CDR3 reads TGTGCCAGCAACGATAGAAGGACTCGGGGGTTTTACGAGCAGTACTTC. It specifies CASNDRRTRGFYEQYF. Together with reference TRBV28 and TRBJ2-7, the CDR3 gives the full variable domain: DVKVTQSSRYLVKRTGEKVFLECVQDMDHENMFWYRQDPGLGLRLIYFSYDVKMKEKGDIPEGYSVSREKKERFSLILESASTNQTSMYLCASNDRRTRGFYEQYFGPGTRLTVT.

This clonotype was found a few times. This chain connects TRBV3-1 to TRBJ2-7; unclear D gene. From germline, CDR1 is LGHDT and CDR2 YNNKEL (reference sequence). Trimming removed 1 base at V and 7 bases at J, with 5 bases between. There are 11 residues in the CDR3. The CDR3 sequence: CASSQAWEQYF. Here the CDR3 DNA reads TGTGCCAGCAGCCAAGCCTGGGAGCAGTACTTC.

J is TRBJ2-7 and V is TRBV12-3 or TRBV12-4; tentative D call: TRBD2 (6 bases). Trimming pared 5 bases from V and 4 bases from J, leaving 12 bases between. CDR3 length: 13 residues. The CDR3, as DNA: TGTGCCAGCAGTCTCTCGGACTATTACGAGCAGTACTTC. Translating it yields CASSLSDYYEQYF.

This clonotype occurred a few times. The chain has TRBV18 and TRBJ2-1; a possible D gene is TRBD1 (5 bases). CDR1 and CDR2 (germline): KGHSH, LQKENI. CDR3 length equals 16 residues. V lost 4 bases, J lost 2 bases, and 15 bases lay in between. CDR3 amino acids: CASSRAGKSTYNEQFF. The CDR3 nucleotides are TGTGCCAGCTCACGAGCAGGGAAGTCGACCTACAATGAGCAGTTCTTC.